A single sample is the source of the 26 T cell receptor beta chains below, sequenced in a study of identifying expanded T cells in peripheral blood. Produced via immunoSEQ multiplex PCR; TCRdb's table is partial and in-frame only. The sample carries approximately 75,000 clones, 75% to 90% recorded once. Sequenced material: blood. The receptor set was obtained from a person between 18 and 75 years old in good health.

This rearrangement joins TRBV7-6 to TRBJ2-3; D might be TRBD1 (6 bases). V was shortened by 3 bases and J by 0 bases, with 7 bases between the two germline ends. The CDR3 has 14 amino acids. The germline CDR1 and CDR2 sequences are SGHVS and FNYEAQ. The CDR3 sequence is CASSLGASTDTQYF. For the CDR3, the DNA is TGTGCCAGCAGCTTGGGGGCTAGCACAGATACGCAGTATTTT.

V is TRBV15 and J is TRBJ1-2, with D unclear. In germline, CDR1 is LNHNV, CDR2 YYDKDF (reference sequence). Trimming took 0 bases from V and 6 from J, leaving 11 bases between them. The CDR3 loop spans 14 amino acids. CDR3 nucleotides: TGTGCCACCAGCAGAGACCCCGATCGGGATGGCTACACCTTC. It specifies CATSRDPDRDGYTF. Together with reference TRBV15 and TRBJ1-2, the CDR3 gives the full variable domain: DAMVIQNPRYQVTQFGKPVTLSCSQTLNHNVMYWYQQKSSQAPKLLFHYYDKDFNNEADTPDNFQSRRPNTSFCFLDIRSPGLGDTAMYLCATSRDPDRDGYTFGSGTRLTVV.

The rearrangement links TRBV30 to TRBJ1-3; D remains unclear. CDR1 GTSNPN and CDR2 SVGIG come from the germline V gene (reference sequence). This CDR3 is 13 amino acids long. V gave up 0 bases and J gave up 0 bases, with 3 bases separating them. The CDR3 nucleotides are TGTGCCTGGAGTGTAAGCTCTGGAAACACCATATATTTT. Encoded protein: CAWSVSSGNTIYF.

This chain joins TRBV6-5 and TRBJ1-2, with 7 bases fitting TRBD1. The V and J ends lost 0 bases and 0 bases, in that order; junction bases with no gene match: 4. Germline V gene lookup returns CDR1 MNHEY and CDR2 SVGAGI. There are 16 residues in the CDR3. The CDR3 nucleotides are TGTGCCAGCAGTTACTCAGGGGGCCAAGCTAACTATGGCTACACCTTC. Translated, it gives CASSYSGGQANYGYTF.

A few counts support this clone. CDR3 protein: CASRDQLSSPLHF. The CDR3, as DNA: TGTGCCAGCAGGGACCAGCTCAGTTCACCCCTCCACTTT. The chain links TRBV7-8 to TRBJ1-6; D not certain. Per the germline V gene, CDR1 is SGHVS and CDR2 is FQNEAQ. The V gene lost 6 bases and the J gene lost 9 bases, with 12 bases spanning the gap. The length of the CDR3 is 13 residues. Full variable domain (remainder filled in from reference TRBV7-8 and TRBJ1-6): GAGVSQSPRYKVAKRGQDVALRCDPISGHVSLFWYQQALGQGPEFLTYFQNEAQLDKSGLPSDRFFAERPEGSVSTLKIQRTQQEDSAVYLCASRDQLSSPLHFGNGTRLTVT.

This rearrangement joins TRBV7-2 to TRBJ2-3; D is unclear. V lost 5 bases and J lost 0, with 18 bases in between. CDR1 is SGHTA and CDR2 is FQGNSA in the germline V gene. CDR3 length equals 17 residues. The CDR3 DNA is TGTGCCAGCAGCCCAGATCGTCCCGTCGTCAGCACAGATACGCAGTATTTT. Protein: CASSPDRPVVSTDTQYF.

The rearrangement joins TRBV5-1 to TRBJ2-7; perhaps TRBD2 as D (7 bases). V dropped 2 bases and J dropped 4 bases, with 16 bases sitting between them. The V gene's germline CDR1 is SGHRS and CDR2 YFSETQ. The CDR3 has 15 amino acids. CDR3 in DNA: TGCGCCAGCAGCTTCCTAGAGGGGGAGGGGTACGAGCAGTACTTC. As protein: CASSFLEGEGYEQYF.

The rearrangement links TRBV5-6 to TRBJ2-1; 9 nucleotides line up with TRBD2. The CDR3 runs 15 residues. Germline V gene data show CDR1 as SGHDT and CDR2 as YYEEEE. With V trimmed by 4 bases and J by 1 base, 3 bases remained unmatched. The CDR3 region is CASSLGLASYNEQFF. In nucleotides, the CDR3 is TGTGCCAGCAGCCTAGGACTAGCGTCCTACAATGAGCAGTTCTTC.

This clone appeared once. V usage is TRBV28 and J usage is TRBJ2-7; 7 bases are a match to TRBD1. The junction had 4 bases not matched to a gene; V was cut back by 0 bases and J by 2 bases. There are 15 residues in the CDR3. Germline CDR1 MDHEN, CDR2 SYDVKM. CDR3 sequence (DNA): TGTGCCAGCAGTTTATGGGACAGGCCTACCTACGAGCAGTACTTC. Its translation: CASSLWDRPTYEQYF.

This chain connects TRBV11-2 to TRBJ2-7; 9 bases map to TRBD2. The germline gives CDR1 SGHAT, CDR2 FQNNGV. V was pared by 5 bases and J by 4 bases, with 6 bases of the junction left unmatched. This CDR3 spans 14 amino acids. The CDR3 bases are TGTGCCAGCAGCGCGTCGCGGGGGGGATACGAGCAGTACTTC. As protein: CASSASRGGYEQYF.

V and J are TRBV9 and TRBJ2-7; TRBD2 agrees at 9 bases. Per the germline V gene, CDR1 is SGDLS and CDR2 is YYNGEE. The CDR3 runs 18 residues. Trimming at V came to 4 bases and at J to 0 bases, leaving 14 bases not matched to a gene. CDR3 DNA: TGTGCCAGCAGCAACCCCGATATTCCGGGACTAGCCTCCTACGAGCAGTACTTC. Translating gives CASSNPDIPGLASYEQYF.

V is TRBV7-2 and J is TRBJ2-1; D remains ambiguous. The CDR3 consists of 14 residues. Trimming took 3 bases from V and 0 from J, leaving 6 bases between them. Per the germline V gene, CDR1 is SGHTA and CDR2 is FQGNSA. The CDR3 protein is CASSFTGSYNEQFF. As DNA, the CDR3 is TGTGCCAGCAGCTTTACGGGCTCCTACAATGAGCAGTTCTTC.

The CDR3 here is CASSLLVGEQYF. The CDR3, as DNA: TGTGCCAGCAGCTTACTAGTGGGGGAGCAGTACTTC. The chain couples TRBV11-2 to TRBJ2-7; D call uncertain. The V end lost 2 bases, the J end lost 7 bases, and 9 bases lay between the germline ends. The CDR3 is 12 amino acids. Germline-derived CDR1 and CDR2 are SGHAT and FQNNGV.

V is TRBV10-3 and J is TRBJ2-1, with D possibly TRBD1 on 5 matching bases. The V end was cut by 10 bases, the J end by 13 bases, with 14 bases between. Germline CDR1 is ENHRY and CDR2 is SYGVKD. CDR3 length equals 10 residues. The CDR3 loop reads CATGSGYQFF. CDR3 DNA: TGTGCCACCGGATCAGGGTATCAGTTCTTC.

The chain is built from TRBV19 and TRBJ2-1, with TRBD2 matching over 7 bases. Per germline, CDR1 LNHDA and CDR2 SQIVND (reference sequence). The CDR3 has 15 amino acids. V was clipped by 5 bases and J by 6 bases; unmatched bases: 10. CDR3 nucleotides: TGTGCCAGTAGTGTCGGGAGGTTGGCTGGCAATGAGCAGTTCTTC. It translates to CASSVGRLAGNEQFF.

The chain recombines TRBV30 with TRBJ1-2; 7 bases map to TRBD1. CDR1 and CDR2 (germline): GTSNPN, SVGIG (reference sequence). This CDR3 contains 12 residues. V trimming: 3 bases; J trimming: 4 bases; junction bases outside the gene matches: 2. CDR3 nucleotides: TGTGCCTGGAGGCGGGACAGCTATGGCTACACCTTC. Its translation: CAWRRDSYGYTF.

The J gene is TRBJ2-1, the V gene TRBV29-1, with 9 bases identical to TRBD2. The V and J ends lost 7 bases and 4 bases, in that order; junction bases with no gene match: 8. The CDR3 spans 14 residues. Germline assignment: CDR1 SQVTM and CDR2 ANQGSEA. This CDR3 is CSAKTSGLYNEQFF. The CDR3 DNA reads as TGCAGCGCAAAGACTAGCGGATTATACAATGAGCAGTTCTTC.

The J gene is TRBJ2-7, the V gene TRBV4-2, with 8 bases aligning to TRBD2. This CDR3 comprises 15 residues. Germline values: CDR1 LGHNA, CDR2 YNFKEQ. With V trimmed by 4 bases and J by 0 bases, 5 bases remained unmatched. The CDR3 loop reads CASSRAGGLSYEQYF. The CDR3 nucleotides are TGTGCCAGCAGCCGTGCGGGGGGTCTCTCCTACGAGCAGTACTTC.

J is TRBJ2-7 and V is TRBV11-2, with 7 bases that match TRBD1. V lost 1 base and J lost 3; bases outside the gene matches: 6. The CDR3 totals 15 residues. From germline, CDR1 is SGHAT and CDR2 FQNNGV. The CDR3 DNA reads TGTGCCAGCAGCTTAGGACAGGGTCGACACTACGAGCAGTACTTC. Encoded protein: CASSLGQGRHYEQYF.

This chain joins TRBV6-5 and TRBJ2-2; D unresolved. The V end lost 2 bases, the J end lost 0 bases, and 10 bases lay between the germline ends. This CDR3 spans 16 amino acids. Germline V lookup: CDR1 MNHEY, CDR2 SVGAGI. CDR3 DNA sequence: TGTGCCAGCAGTTACAGAGGAGCTTCGAACACCGGGGAGCTGTTTTTT. Encoded protein: CASSYRGASNTGELFF.

V gene TRBV11-3 combines with J gene TRBJ2-7, with a possible D match to TRBD2 (6 bases). V lost 5 bases and J 2 bases, leaving 16 bases between the germline ends. This CDR3 region has 15 residues. The V gene's germline CDR1 is SGHNT and CDR2 YENEEA. The CDR3 sequence is CASSPSGGNAYEQYF. Here the CDR3 DNA reads TGTGCCAGCAGCCCTTCCGGGGGTAACGCCTACGAGCAGTACTTC.

The V and J genes are TRBV6-4 and TRBJ2-1; D tentatively fits TRBD1 or TRBD2 (5 bases each). V was clipped by 5 bases and J by 9 bases, with 17 bases between them. Looked up from germline, CDR1 is MRHNA and CDR2 is SNTAGT. This CDR3 contains 14 residues. In DNA, the CDR3 is TGTGCCAGCAGTCAGGTAGCCGCAGGGAGTGAGCAGTTCTTC. Its translation: CASSQVAAGSEQFF.

V usage is TRBV9 and J usage is TRBJ1-1, with D possibly TRBD1 on 5 matching bases. With 3 bases removed from V and 6 bases from J, the gap between germline ends came to 12 bases. The CDR3 has 13 amino acids. The germline V gene has CDR1 SGDLS and CDR2 YYNGEE. The CDR3 DNA reads TGTGCCAGCAGCGCGGGAGGAGGGGCTGAAGCTTTCTTT. Amino acid sequence: CASSAGGGAEAFF.

The V and J genes are TRBV10-2 and TRBJ2-2; 9 positions match TRBD2. The germline gives CDR1 WSHSY, CDR2 SAAADI. The V gene end was trimmed by 7 bases and the J gene end by 4 bases; junction bases not matched to a gene: 10. The CDR3 totals 16 residues. CDR3 loop: CASTRGGHYPTGELFF. CDR3 sequence (DNA): TGCGCCAGCACGCGGGGGGGGCACTACCCCACCGGGGAGCTGTTTTTT.

This CDR3 is CASSNRDSLFYEQYF. CDR3 sequence (DNA): TGTGCCAGCAGCAACCGGGACAGCCTATTCTACGAGCAGTACTTC. The chain employs TRBV5-4 and TRBJ2-7; TRBD1 aligns across 7 bases. V trimming: 4 bases; J trimming: 3 bases; junction bases outside the gene matches: 10. The germline gives CDR1 SGHNT, CDR2 YYREEE (reference sequence). The CDR3 length is 15 residues. The full variable domain, its missing parts supplied by reference TRBV5-4 and TRBJ2-7, is ETGVTQSPTHLIKTRGQQVTLRCSSQSGHNTVSWYQQALGQGPQFIFQYYREEENGRGNFPPRFSGLQFPNYSSELNVNALELDDSALYLCASSNRDSLFYEQYFGPGTRLTVT.

This chain links TRBV5-6 with TRBJ2-7; D unclear. This CDR3 region has 12 residues. V lost 5 bases and J lost 3, with 9 bases in between. Germline V gene sequence: CDR1 SGHDT, CDR2 YYEEEE. Here the CDR3 reads CASRVGNYEQYF. For the CDR3, the DNA is TGTGCCAGCAGAGTGGGGAACTACGAGCAGTACTTC.